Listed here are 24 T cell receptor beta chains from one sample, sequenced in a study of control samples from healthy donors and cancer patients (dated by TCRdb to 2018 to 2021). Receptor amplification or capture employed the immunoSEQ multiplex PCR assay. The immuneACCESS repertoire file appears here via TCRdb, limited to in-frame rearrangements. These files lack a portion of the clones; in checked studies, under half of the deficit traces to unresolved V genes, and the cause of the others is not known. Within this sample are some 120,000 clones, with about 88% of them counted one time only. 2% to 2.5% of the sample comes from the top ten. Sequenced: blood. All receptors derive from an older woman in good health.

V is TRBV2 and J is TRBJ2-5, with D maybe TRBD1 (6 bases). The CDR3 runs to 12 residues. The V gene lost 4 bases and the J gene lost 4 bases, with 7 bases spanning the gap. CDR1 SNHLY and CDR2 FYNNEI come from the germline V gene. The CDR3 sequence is CASSGGLETQYF. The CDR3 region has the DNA TGTGCCAGCAGTGGGGGGCTAGAGACCCAGTACTTC. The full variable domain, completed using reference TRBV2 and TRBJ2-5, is EPEVTQTPSHQVTQMGQEVILRCVPISNHLYFYWYRQILGQKVEFLVSFYNNEISEKSEIFDDQFSVERPDGSNFTLKIRSTKLEDSAMYFCASSGGLETQYFGPGTRLLVL.

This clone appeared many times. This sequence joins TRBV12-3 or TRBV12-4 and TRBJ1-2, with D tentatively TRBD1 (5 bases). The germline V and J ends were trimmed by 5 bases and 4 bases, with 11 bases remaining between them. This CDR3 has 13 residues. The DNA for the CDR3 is TGTGCCAGCAGTGCCGCAGGGCTCTATGGCTACACCTTC. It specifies CASSAAGLYGYTF.

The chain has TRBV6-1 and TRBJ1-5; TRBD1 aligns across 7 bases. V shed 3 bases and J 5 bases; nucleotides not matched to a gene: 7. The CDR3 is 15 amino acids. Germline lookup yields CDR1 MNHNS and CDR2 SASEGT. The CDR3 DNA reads TGTGCCAGCAGTGATTTAGGGGGCGTGGATCAGCCCCAGCATTTT. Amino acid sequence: CASSDLGGVDQPQHF.

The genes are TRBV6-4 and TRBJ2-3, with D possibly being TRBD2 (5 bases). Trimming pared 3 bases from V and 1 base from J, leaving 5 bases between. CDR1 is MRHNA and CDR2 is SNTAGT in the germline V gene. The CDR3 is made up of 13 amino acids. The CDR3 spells CASSERGTDTQYF. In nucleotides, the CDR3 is TGTGCCAGCAGTGAGCGGGGCACAGATACGCAGTATTTT.

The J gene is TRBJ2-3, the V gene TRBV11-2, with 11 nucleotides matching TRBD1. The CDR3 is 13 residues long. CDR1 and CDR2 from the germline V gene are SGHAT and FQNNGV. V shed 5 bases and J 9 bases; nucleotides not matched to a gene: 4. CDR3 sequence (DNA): TGTGCCAGCAGCCCCGGGACAGGGGGGACGCAGTATTTT. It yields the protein CASSPGTGGTQYF.

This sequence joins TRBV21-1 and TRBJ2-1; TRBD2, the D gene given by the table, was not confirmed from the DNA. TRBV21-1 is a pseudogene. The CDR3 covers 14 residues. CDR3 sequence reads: CASSNSGVYNEQFF. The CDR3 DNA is TGTGCCAGCAGCAACAGCGGGGTTTACAATGAGCAGTTCTTC.

CDR3 DNA: TGTGCCAGTACTTCCGAAGGGGGGGGCCTAAGCTCTGGAAACACCATATATTTT. It yields the protein CASTSEGGGLSSGNTIYF. The chain is built from TRBV19 and TRBJ1-3; the D gene is possibly TRBD1 (6 bases). The V gene lost 7 bases and the J gene lost 0 bases, with 22 bases spanning the gap. Per the germline V gene, CDR1 is LNHDA and CDR2 is SQIVND (reference sequence). CDR3 length: 18 amino acids. The whole variable domain, remainder taken from reference TRBV19 and TRBJ1-3, is DGGITQSPKYLFRKEGQNVTLSCEQNLNHDAMYWYRQDPGQGLRLIYYSQIVNDFQKGDIAEGYSVSREKKESFPLTVTSAQKNPTAFYLCASTSEGGGLSSGNTIYFGEGSWLTVV.

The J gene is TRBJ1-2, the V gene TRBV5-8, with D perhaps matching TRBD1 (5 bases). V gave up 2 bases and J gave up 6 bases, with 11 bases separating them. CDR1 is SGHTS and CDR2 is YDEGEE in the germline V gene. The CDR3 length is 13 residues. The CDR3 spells CASSFGQGHGYTF. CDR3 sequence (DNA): TGTGCCAGCAGCTTCGGTCAGGGCCATGGCTACACCTTC. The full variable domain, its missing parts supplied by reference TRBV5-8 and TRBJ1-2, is EAGVTQSPTHLIKTRGQQATLRCSPISGHTSVYWYQQALGLGLQFLLWYDEGEERNRGNFPPRFSGRQFPNYSSELNVNALELEDSALYLCASSFGQGHGYTFGSGTRLTVV.

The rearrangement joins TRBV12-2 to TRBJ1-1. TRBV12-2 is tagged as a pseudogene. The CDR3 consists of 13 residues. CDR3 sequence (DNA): TGTGCAAGTCGCCCCGGTCTGAACACTGAAGCTTTCTTT. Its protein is CASRPGLNTEAFF.

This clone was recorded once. The CDR3 DNA reads TGTGCCAGCGTAAGGGCCGGATCAAATGAGCAGTTCTTC. It specifies CASVRAGSNEQFF. This chain links TRBV6-5 with TRBJ2-1; D call uncertain. Trimming cost V 8 bases and J 7 bases, with 15 bases left between them. Looked up from germline, CDR1 is MNHEY and CDR2 is SVGAGI. CDR3 length: 13 residues.

CDR3 nucleotides: TGCAGCGCTAGACAGCAAGAGACCCAGTACTTC. It yields the protein CSARQQETQYF. J is TRBJ2-5 and V is TRBV29-1; TRBD1 is a possible D gene (5 bases). Germline V gives CDR1 SQVTM, CDR2 ANQGSEA. This CDR3 is 11 amino acids long. Deletions cut 7 bases from V and 2 bases from J, with 8 bases between.

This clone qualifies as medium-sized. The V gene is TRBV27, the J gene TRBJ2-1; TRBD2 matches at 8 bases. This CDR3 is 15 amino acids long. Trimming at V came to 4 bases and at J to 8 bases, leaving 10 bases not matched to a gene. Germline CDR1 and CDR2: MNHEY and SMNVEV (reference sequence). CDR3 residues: CASSSGGAVYDEQFF. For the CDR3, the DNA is TGTGCCAGCAGTTCCGGGGGGGCTGTGTACGATGAGCAGTTCTTC.

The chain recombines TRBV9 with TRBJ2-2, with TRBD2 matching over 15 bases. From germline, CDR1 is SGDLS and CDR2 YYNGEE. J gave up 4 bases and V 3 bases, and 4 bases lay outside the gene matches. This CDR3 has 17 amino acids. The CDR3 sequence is CASSAGLAGGSTGELFF. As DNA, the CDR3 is TGTGCCAGCAGCGCGGGACTAGCGGGGGGATCCACCGGGGAGCTGTTTTTT.

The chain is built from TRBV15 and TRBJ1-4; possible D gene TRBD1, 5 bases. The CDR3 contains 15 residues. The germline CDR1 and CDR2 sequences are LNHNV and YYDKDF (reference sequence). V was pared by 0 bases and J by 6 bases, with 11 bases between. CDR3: CATSRDGGAYEKLFF. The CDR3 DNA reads TGTGCCACCAGCAGAGATGGGGGAGCCTATGAAAAACTGTTTTTT.

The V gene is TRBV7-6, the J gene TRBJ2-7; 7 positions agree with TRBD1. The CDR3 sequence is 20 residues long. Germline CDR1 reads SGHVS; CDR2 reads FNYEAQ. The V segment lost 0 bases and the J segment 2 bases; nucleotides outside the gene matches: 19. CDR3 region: CASSLAPGSTTGASPYEQYF. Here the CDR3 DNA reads TGTGCCAGCAGCTTAGCCCCCGGCTCGACCACAGGGGCATCACCCTACGAGCAGTACTTC. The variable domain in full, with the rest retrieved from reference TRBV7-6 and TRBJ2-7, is GAGVSQSPRYKVTKRGQDVALRCDPISGHVSLYWYRQALGQGPEFLTYFNYEAQQDKSGLPNDRFSAERPEGSISTLTIQRTEQRDSAMYRCASSLAPGSTTGASPYEQYFGPGTRLTVT.

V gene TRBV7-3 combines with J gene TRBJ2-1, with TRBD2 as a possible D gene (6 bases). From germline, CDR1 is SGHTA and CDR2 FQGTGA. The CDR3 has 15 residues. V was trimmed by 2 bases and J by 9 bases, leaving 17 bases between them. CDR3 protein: CASSLLGSLAGEQFF. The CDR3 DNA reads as TGTGCCAGCAGCTTACTAGGTTCACTAGCCGGTGAGCAGTTCTTC.

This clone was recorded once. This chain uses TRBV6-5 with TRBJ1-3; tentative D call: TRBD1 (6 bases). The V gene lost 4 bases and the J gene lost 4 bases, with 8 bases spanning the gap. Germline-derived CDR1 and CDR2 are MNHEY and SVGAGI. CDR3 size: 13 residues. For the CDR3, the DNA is TGTGCCAGCAGTTGGGGGCACGGAAACACCATATATTTT. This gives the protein CASSWGHGNTIYF.

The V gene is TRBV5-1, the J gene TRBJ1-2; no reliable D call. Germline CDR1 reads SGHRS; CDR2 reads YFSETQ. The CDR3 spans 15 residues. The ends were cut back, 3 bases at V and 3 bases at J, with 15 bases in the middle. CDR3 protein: CASSSGNVDHYGYTF. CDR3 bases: TGCGCCAGCAGCTCGGGCAACGTCGACCACTATGGCTACACCTTC.

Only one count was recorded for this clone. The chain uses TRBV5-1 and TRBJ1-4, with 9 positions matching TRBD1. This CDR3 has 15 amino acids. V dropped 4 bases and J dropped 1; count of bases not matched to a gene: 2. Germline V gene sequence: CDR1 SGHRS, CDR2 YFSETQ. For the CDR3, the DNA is TGCGCCAGCAGCGAGGACAGGGGAACTAATGAAAAACTGTTTTTT. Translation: CASSEDRGTNEKLFF.

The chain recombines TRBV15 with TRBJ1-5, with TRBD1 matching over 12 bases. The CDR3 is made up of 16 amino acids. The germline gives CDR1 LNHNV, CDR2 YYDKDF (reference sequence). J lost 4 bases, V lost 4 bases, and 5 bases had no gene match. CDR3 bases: TGTGCCACCAGCAAATTGGGACAGGGGGCGAATCAGCCCCAGCATTTT. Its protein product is CATSKLGQGANQPQHF. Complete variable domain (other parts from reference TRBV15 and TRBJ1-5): DAMVIQNPRYQVTQFGKPVTLSCSQTLNHNVMYWYQQKSSQAPKLLFHYYDKDFNNEADTPDNFQSRRPNTSFCFLDIRSPGLGDTAMYLCATSKLGQGANQPQHFGDGTRLSIL.

The CDR3: CASSSSSSHNEQFF. The DNA of the CDR3 is TGTGCCAGCAGCTCCTCATCTAGTCACAATGAGCAGTTCTTC. The chain carries TRBV7-2 and TRBJ2-1; D is unclear. V lost 4 bases, J lost 5 bases, and 12 bases lay in between. Per germline, CDR1 SGHTA and CDR2 FQGNSA. The CDR3 length is 14 residues.

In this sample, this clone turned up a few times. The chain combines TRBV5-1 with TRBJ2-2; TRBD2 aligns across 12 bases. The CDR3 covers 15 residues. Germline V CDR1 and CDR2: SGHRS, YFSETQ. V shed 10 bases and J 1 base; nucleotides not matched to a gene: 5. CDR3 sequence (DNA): TGCGCCGCTTCACTAGCGGGGGGGAACACCGGGGAGCTGTTTTTT. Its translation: CAASLAGGNTGELFF.

The CDR3 protein is CASSLRGEQYF. The CDR3 region has the DNA TGTGCCAGCAGCTTACGGGGCGAGCAGTACTTC. V gene TRBV7-2 combines with J gene TRBJ2-7; D is perhaps TRBD2 (5 bases). Trimming shortened V by 2 bases and J by 6 bases, and 5 bases separated the two germline ends. CDR1 is SGHTA and CDR2 is FQGNSA in the germline V gene. The CDR3 loop spans 11 amino acids.

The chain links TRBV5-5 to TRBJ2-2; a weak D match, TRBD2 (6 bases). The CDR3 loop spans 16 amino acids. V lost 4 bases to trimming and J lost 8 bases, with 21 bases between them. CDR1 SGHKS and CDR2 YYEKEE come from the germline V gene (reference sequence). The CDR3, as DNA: TGTGCCAGCAGCGCCACGGAGGGACGGAGATTTGGGGAGCTGTTTTTT. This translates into CASSATEGRRFGELFF. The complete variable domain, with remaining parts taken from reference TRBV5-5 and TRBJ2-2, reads DAGVTQSPTHLIKTRGQQVTLRCSPISGHKSVSWYQQVLGQGPQFIFQYYEKEERGRGNFPDRFSARQFPNYSSELNVNALLLGDSALYLCASSATEGRRFGELFFGEGSRLTVL.